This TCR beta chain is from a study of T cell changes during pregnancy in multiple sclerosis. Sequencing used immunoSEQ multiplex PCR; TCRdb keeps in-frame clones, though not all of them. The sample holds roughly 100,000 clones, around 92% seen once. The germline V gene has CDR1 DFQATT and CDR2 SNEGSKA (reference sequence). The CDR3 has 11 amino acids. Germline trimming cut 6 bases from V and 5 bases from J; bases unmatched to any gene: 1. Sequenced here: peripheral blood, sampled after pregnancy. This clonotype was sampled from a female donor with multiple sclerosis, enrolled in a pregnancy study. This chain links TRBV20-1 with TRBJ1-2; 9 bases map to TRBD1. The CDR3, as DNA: TGCAGTGCCGGACAGGGGTATGGCTACACCTTC. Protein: CSAGQGYGYTF.